This T cell receptor beta chain was captured by sequencing in a study of neoadjuvant anti-PD-1 for oral cavity cancer. For the study at large: Nivolumab at 3 mg/kg was mostly given biweekly, three to four doses, pre-surgery.

The ends lost 5 bases at V and 0 bases at J; junction bases unmatched: 5. Germline-derived CDR1 and CDR2 are MDHEN and SYDVKM. This CDR3 spans 15 amino acids. Generated by immunoSEQ multiplex PCR, the TCRdb table keeps only in-frame clones and is missing some. The sample holds 15,000 to 20,000 clones, around 71% seen once. This specimen consisted of PBMCs, obtained before nivolumab (anti-PD-1) treatment. This clonotype originated in a person between 40 and 85 years old with oral cavity squamous cell carcinoma. The chain joins TRBV28 to TRBJ2-3, with 7 bases identical to TRBD2. The CDR3 region is CASSILAESTDTQYF. The CDR3 DNA reads as TGTGCCAGCAGTATCCTAGCGGAAAGCACAGATACGCAGTATTTT.